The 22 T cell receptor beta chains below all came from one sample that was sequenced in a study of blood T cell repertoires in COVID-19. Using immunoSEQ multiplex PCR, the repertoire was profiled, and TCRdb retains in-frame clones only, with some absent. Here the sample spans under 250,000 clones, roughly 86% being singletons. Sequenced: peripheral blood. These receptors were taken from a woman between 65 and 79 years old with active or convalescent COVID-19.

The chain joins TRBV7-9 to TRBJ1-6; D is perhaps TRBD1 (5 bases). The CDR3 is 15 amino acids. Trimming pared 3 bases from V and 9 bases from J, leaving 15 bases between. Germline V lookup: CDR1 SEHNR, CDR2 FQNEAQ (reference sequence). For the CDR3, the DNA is TGTGCCAGCAGCTTTTGGGACCTGGGAGGTTCACCCCTCCACTTT. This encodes CASSFWDLGGSPLHF.

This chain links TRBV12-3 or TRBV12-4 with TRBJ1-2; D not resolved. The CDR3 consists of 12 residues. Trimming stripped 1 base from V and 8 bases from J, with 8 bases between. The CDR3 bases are TGTGCCAGCAGTTTAGATTTCGGGGGCTACACCTTC. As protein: CASSLDFGGYTF.

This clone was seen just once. The CDR3, as DNA: TGTGCCGCCCGGGACAGGGGTAATAATTCACCCCTCCACTTT. It translates to CAARDRGNNSPLHF. The rearrangement uses TRBV19 and TRBJ1-6, with 10 bases aligning to TRBD1. The CDR3 loop spans 14 amino acids. Looked up from germline, CDR1 is LNHDA and CDR2 is SQIVND (reference sequence). The junction had 6 bases not matched to a gene; V was cut back by 11 bases and J by 5 bases.

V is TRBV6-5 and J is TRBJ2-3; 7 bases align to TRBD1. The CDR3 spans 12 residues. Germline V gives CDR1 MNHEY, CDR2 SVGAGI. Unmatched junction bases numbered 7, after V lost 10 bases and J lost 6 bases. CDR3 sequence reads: CATNRGHDTQYF. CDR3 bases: TGTGCCACGAACAGGGGACACGATACGCAGTATTTT.

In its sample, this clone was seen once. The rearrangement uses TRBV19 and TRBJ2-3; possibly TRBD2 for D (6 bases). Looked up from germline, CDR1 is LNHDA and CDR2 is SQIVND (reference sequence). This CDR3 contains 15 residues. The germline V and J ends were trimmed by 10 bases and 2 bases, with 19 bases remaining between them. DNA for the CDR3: TGTGCCACTCGGTCTGGAGGGGCCAACACAGATACGCAGTATTTT. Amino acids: CATRSGGANTDTQYF.

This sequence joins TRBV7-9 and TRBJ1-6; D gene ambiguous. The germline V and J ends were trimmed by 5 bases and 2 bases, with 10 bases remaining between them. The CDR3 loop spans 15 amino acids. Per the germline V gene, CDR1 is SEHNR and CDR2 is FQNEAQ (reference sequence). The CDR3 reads CASSPQAPYNSPLHF. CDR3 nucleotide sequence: TGTGCCAGCAGCCCTCAGGCGCCCTATAATTCACCCCTCCACTTT.

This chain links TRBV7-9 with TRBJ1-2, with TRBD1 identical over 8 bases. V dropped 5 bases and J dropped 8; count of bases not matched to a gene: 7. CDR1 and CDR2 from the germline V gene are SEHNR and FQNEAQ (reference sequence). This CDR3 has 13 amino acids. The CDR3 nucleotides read TGTGCCAGCAGCACTCGACAGGGGATAGGCTACACCTTC. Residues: CASSTRQGIGYTF.

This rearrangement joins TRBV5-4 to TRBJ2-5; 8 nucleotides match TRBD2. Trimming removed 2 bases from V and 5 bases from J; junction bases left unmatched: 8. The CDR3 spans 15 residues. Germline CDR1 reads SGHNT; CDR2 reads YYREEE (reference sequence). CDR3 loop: CASSFSIAGSETQYF. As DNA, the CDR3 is TGTGCCAGCAGCTTCTCCATAGCGGGGTCGGAGACCCAGTACTTC. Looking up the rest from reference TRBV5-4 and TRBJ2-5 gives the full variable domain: ETGVTQSPTHLIKTRGQQVTLRCSSQSGHNTVSWYQQALGQGPQFIFQYYREEENGRGNFPPRFSGLQFPNYSSELNVNALELDDSALYLCASSFSIAGSETQYFGPGTRLLVL.

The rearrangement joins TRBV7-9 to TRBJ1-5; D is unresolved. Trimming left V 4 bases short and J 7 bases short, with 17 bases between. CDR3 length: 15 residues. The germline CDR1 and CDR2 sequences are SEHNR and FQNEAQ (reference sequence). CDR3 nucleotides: TGTGCCAGCAGCTCGATCGGGTCCGATCCCCAGCCCCAGCATTTT. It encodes CASSSIGSDPQPQHF.

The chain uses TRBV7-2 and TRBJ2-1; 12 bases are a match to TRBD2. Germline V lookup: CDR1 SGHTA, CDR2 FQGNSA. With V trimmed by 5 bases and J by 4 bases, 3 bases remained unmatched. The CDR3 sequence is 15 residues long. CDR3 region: CASSPGLAGYNEQFF. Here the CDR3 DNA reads TGTGCCAGCAGCCCTGGACTAGCGGGGTACAATGAGCAGTTCTTC.

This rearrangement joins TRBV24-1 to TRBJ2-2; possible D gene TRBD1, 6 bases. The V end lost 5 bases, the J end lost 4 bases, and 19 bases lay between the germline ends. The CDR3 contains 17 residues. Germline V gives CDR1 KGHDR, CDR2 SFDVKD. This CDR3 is CATSVDAGEKVTGELFF. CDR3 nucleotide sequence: TGTGCCACCAGTGTCGACGCAGGGGAAAAGGTCACCGGGGAGCTGTTTTTT.

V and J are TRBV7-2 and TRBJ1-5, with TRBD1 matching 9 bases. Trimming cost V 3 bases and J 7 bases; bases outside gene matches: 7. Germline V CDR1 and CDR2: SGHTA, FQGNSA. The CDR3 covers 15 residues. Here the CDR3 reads CASSFGTGTGQPQHF. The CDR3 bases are TGTGCCAGCAGCTTCGGGACAGGGACGGGCCAGCCCCAGCATTTT.

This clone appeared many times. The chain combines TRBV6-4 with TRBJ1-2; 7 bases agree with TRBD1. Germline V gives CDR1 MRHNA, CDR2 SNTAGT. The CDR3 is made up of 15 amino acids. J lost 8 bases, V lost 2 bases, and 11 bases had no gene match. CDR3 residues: CASSDPGQAVGGYTF. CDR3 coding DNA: TGTGCCAGCAGTGACCCCGGACAGGCGGTGGGAGGCTACACCTTC.

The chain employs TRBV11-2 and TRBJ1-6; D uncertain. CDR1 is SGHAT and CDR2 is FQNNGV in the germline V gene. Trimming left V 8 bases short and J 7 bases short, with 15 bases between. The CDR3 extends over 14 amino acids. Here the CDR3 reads CASRLAASNSPLHF. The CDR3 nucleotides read TGTGCCAGCCGGTTGGCGGCGTCAAATTCACCCCTCCACTTT. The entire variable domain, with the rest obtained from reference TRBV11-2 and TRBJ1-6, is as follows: EAGVAQSPRYKIIEKRQSVAFWCNPISGHATLYWYQQILGQGPKLLIQFQNNGVVDDSQLPKDRFSAERLKGVDSTLKIQPAKLEDSAVYLCASRLAASNSPLHFGNGTRLTVT.

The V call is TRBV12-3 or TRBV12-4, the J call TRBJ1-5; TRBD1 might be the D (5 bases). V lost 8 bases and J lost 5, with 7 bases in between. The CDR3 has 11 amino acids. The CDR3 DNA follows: TGTGCCAGCTCGACAGATCAGCCCCAGCATTTT. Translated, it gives CASSTDQPQHF.

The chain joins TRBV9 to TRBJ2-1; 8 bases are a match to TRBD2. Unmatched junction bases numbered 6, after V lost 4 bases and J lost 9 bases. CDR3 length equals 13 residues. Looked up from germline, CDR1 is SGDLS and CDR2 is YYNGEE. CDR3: CASSTGLAREQFF. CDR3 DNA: TGTGCCAGCAGCACCGGACTAGCTCGTGAGCAGTTCTTC.

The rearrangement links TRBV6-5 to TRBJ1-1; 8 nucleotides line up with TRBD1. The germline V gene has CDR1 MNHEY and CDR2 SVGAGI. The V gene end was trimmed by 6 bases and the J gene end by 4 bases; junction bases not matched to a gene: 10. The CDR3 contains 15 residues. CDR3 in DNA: TGTGCCAGCAGCTTGTTTTGGACAGGGTCCACTGAAGCTTTCTTT. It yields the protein CASSLFWTGSTEAFF.

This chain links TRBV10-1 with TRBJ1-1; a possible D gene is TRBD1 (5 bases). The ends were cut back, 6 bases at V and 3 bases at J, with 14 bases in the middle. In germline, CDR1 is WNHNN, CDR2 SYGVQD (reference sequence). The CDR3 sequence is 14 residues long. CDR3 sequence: CASSTGGSDTEAFF. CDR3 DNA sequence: TGCGCCAGCAGCACCGGGGGGTCTGACACTGAAGCTTTCTTT.

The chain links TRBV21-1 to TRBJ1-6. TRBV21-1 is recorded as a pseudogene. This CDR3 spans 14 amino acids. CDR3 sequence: CATLDQTGNSPLHF. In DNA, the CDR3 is TGTGCCACCCTTGACCAAACGGGTAATTCACCCCTCCACTTT.

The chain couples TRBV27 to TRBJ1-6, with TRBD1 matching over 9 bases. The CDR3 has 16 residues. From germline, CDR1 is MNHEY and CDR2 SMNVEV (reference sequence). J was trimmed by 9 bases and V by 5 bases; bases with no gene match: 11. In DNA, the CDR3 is TGTGCCAGCAGTCCCCAACCCGGGACAGGGTTTTCACCCCTCCACTTT. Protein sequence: CASSPQPGTGFSPLHF.

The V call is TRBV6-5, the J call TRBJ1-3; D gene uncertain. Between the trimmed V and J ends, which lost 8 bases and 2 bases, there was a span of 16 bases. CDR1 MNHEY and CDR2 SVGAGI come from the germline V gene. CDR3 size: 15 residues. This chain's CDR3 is CASSTGPSTGNTIYF. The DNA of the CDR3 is TGTGCCAGCTCTACGGGTCCCTCAACTGGAAACACCATATATTTT.

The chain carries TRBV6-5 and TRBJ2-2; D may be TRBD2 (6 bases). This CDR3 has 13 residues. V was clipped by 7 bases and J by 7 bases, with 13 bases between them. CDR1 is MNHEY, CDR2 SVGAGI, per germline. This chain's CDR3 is CASNIAGIGELFF. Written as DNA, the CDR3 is TGTGCCAGCAATATCGCGGGGATCGGGGAGCTGTTTTTT.